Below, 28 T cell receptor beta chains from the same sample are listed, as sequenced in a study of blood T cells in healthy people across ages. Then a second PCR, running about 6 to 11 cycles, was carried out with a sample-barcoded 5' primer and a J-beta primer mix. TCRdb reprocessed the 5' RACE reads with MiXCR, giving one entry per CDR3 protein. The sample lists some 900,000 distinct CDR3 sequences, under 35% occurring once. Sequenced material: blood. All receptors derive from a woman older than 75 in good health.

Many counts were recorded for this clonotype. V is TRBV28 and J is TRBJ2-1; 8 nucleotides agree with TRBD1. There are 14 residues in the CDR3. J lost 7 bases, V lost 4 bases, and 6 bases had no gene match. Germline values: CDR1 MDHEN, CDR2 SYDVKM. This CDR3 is CASSSGGAGNEQFF. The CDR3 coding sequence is TGTGCCAGCAGTTCAGGGGGCGCGGGAAATGAGCAGTTCTTC. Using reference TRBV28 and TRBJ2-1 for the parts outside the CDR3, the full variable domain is DVKVTQSSRYLVKRTGEKVFLECVQDMDHENMFWYRQDPGLGLRLIYFSYDVKMKEKGDIPEGYSVSREKKERFSLILESASTNQTSMYLCASSSGGAGNEQFFGPGTRLTVL.

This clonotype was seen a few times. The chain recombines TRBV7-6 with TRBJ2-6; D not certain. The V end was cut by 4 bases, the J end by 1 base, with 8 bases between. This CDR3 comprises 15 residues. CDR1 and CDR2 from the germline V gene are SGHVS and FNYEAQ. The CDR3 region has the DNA TGTGCCAGCAGCTCCATCTCATCTGGGGCCAACGTCCTGACTTTC. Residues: CASSSISSGANVLTF.

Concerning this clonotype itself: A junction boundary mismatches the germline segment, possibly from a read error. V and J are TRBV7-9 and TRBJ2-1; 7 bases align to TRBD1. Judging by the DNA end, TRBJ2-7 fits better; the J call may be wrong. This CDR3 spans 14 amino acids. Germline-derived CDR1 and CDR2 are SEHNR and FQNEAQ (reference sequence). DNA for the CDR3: TGCGCCAGCAGCCAAGATCGCAGGGGGAACGAGCAGTACTTC. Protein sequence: CASSQDRRGNEQYF.

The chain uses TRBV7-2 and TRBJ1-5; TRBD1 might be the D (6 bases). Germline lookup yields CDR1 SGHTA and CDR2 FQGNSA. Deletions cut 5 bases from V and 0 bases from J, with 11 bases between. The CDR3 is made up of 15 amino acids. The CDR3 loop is CASSRDNYSNQPQHF. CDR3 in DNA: TGTGCCAGCAGCCGGGACAACTATAGCAATCAGCCCCAGCATTTT.

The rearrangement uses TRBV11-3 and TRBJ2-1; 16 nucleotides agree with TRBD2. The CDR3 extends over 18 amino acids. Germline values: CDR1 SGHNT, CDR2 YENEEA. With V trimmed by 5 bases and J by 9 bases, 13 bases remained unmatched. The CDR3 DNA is TGTGCCAGCAGCCCTCGACCGGGACTAGCGGGGGGGGATGGTGAGCAGTTCTTC. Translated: CASSPRPGLAGGDGEQFF.

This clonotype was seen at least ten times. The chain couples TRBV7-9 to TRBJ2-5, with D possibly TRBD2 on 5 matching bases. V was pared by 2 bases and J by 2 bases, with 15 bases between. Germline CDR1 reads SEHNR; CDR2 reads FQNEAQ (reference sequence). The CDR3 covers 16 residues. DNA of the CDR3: TGTGCCAGCAGCTTACCTTCCCAGCCGGGACAAGAGACCCAGTACTTC. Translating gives CASSLPSQPGQETQYF.

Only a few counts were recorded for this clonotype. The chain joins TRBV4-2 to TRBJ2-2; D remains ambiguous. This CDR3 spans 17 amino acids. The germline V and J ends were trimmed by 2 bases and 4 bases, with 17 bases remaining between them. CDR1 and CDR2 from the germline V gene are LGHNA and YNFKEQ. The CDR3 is CASSQLPGIGLTGELFF. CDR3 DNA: TGTGCCAGCAGCCAATTACCAGGTATCGGGCTCACCGGGGAGCTGTTTTTT.

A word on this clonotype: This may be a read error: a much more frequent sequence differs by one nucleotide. The CDR3 sequence: CASSFGLADHNEQFF. The CDR3 nucleotides are TGTGCCAGCAGCTTCGGACTAGCGGACCACAATGAGCAGTTCTTC. The chain combines TRBV7-2 with TRBJ2-1, with 10 bases lining up with TRBD2. This CDR3 has 15 residues. The junction had 4 bases not matched to a gene; V was cut back by 3 bases and J by 5 bases. The germline CDR1 and CDR2 sequences are SGHTA and FQGNSA. The full variable domain, in which reference TRBV7-2 and TRBJ2-1 provide the parts outside the CDR3, is GAGVSQSPSNKVTEKGKDVELRCDPISGHTALYWYRQSLGQGLEFLIYFQGNSAPDKSGLPSDRFSAERTGGSVSTLTIQRTQQEDSAVYLCASSFGLADHNEQFFGPGTRLTVL.

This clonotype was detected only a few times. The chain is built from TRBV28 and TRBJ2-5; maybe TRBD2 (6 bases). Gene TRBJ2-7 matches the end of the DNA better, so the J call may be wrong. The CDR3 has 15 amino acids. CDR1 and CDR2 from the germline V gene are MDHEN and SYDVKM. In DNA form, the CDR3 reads TGTGCCAGCAGTGGACTTAGGGGAGGAATAGGCGAGCAGTACTTC. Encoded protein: CASSGLRGGIGEQYF.

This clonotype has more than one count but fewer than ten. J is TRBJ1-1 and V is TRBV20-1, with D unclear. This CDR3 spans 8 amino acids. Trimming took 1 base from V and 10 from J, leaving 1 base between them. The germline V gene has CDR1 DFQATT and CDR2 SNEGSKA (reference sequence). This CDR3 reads CSARGAFF. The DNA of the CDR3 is TGCAGTGCTAGAGGAGCTTTCTTT.

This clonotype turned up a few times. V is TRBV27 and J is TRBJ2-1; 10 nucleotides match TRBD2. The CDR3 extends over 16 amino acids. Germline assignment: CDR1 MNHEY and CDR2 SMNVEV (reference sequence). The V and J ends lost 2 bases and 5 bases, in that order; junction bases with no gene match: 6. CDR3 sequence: CASSLRIAGGDNEQFF. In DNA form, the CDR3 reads TGTGCCAGCAGTTTACGTATAGCGGGGGGTGACAATGAGCAGTTCTTC.

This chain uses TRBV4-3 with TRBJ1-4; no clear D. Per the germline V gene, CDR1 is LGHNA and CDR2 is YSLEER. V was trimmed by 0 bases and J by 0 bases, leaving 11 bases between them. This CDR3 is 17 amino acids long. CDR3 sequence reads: CASSQEPGVSTNEKLFF. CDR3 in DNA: TGCGCCAGCAGCCAAGAACCAGGAGTCTCAACTAATGAAAAACTGTTTTTT.

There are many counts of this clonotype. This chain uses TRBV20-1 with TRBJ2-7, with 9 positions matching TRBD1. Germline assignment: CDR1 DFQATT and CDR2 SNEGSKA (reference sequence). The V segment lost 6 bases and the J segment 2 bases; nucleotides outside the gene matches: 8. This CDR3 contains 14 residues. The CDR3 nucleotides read TGCAGTGCAGGGGGAGGACAGGGGACCTACGAGCAGTACTTC. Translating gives CSAGGGQGTYEQYF.

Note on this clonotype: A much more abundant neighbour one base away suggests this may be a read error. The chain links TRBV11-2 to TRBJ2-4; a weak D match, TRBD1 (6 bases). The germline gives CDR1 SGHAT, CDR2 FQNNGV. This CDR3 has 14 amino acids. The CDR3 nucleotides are TGTGTCAGCAGCTTAGGACAGAAAGGGAGCATTCAGTACTTC. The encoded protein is CVSSLGQKGSIQYF. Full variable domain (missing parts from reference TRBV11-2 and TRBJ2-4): EAGVAQSPRYKIIEKRQSVAFWCNPISGHATLYWYQQILGQGPKLLIQFQNNGVVDDSQLPKDRFSAERLKGVDSTLKIQPAKLEDSAVYLCVSSLGQKGSIQYFGAGTRLSVL.

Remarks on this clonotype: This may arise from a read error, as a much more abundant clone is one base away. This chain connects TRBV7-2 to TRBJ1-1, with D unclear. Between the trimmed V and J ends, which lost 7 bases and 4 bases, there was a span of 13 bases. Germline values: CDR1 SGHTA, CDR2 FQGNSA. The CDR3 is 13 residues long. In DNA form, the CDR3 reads TGTACCAGCAACCTGGGAGGAATCACTGAAGCTTTCTTT. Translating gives CTSNLGGITEAFF.

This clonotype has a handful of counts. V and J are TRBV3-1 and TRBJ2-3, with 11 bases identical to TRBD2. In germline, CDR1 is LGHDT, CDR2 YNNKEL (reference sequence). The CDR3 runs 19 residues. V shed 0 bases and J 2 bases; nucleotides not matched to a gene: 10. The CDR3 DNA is TGTGCCAGCAGCCAAGAGCTCCCTAGCGGGGGGATATACACAGATACGCAGTATTTT. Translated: CASSQELPSGGIYTDTQYF.

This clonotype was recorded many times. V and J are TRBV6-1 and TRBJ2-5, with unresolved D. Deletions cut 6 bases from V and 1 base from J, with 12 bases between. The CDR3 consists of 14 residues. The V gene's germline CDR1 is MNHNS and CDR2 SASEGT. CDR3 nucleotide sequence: TGTGCCAGCAGCCGGGCCTCCTCCCAAGAGACCCAGTACTTC. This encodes CASSRASSQETQYF.

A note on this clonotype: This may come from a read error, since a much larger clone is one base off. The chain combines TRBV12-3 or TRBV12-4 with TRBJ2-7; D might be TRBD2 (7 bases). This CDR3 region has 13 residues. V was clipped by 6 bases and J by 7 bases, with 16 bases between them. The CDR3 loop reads CASRPRGGNEQYF. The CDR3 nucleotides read TGTGCCAGCAGGCCCAGGGGAGGGAATGAGCAGTACTTC.

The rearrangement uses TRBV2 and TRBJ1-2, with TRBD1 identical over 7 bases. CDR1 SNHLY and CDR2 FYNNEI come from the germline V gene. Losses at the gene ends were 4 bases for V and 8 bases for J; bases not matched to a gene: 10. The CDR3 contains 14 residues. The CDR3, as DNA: TGTGCCAGCAGTGTCGACGGGACAGAAGGAGGCTACACCTTC. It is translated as CASSVDGTEGGYTF.

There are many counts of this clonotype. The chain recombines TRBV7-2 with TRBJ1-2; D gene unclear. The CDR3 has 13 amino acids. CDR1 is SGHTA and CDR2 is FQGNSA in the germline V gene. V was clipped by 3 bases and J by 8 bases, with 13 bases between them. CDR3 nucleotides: TGTGCCAGCAGCTTCGGATCTAAGGCGGGCTACACCTTC. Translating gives CASSFGSKAGYTF. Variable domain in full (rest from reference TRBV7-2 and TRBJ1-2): GAGVSQSPSNKVTEKGKDVELRCDPISGHTALYWYRQSLGQGLEFLIYFQGNSAPDKSGLPSDRFSAERTGGSVSTLTIQRTQQEDSAVYLCASSFGSKAGYTFGSGTRLTVV.

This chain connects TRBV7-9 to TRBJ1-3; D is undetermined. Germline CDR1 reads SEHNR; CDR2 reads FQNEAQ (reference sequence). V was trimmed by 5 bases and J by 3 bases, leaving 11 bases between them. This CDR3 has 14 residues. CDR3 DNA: TGTGCCAGCAGCCCCGGGTCCCTTGGAAACACCATATATTTT. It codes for CASSPGSLGNTIYF.

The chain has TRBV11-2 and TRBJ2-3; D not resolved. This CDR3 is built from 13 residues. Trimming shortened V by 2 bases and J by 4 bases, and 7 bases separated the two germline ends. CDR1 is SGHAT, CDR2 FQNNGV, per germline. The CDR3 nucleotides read TGTGCCAGCAGCTTAAGCGCTTCAGATACGCAGTATTTT. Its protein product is CASSLSASDTQYF. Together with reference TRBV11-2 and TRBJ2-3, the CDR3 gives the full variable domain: EAGVAQSPRYKIIEKRQSVAFWCNPISGHATLYWYQQILGQGPKLLIQFQNNGVVDDSQLPKDRFSAERLKGVDSTLKIQPAKLEDSAVYLCASSLSASDTQYFGPGTRLTVL.

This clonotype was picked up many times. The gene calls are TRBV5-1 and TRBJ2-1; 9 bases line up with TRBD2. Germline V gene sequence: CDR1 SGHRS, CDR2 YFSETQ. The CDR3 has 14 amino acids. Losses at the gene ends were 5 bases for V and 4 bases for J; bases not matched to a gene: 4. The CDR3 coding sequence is TGCGCCAGCAGGAGACTAGCGGAATACAATGAGCAGTTCTTC. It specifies CASRRLAEYNEQFF. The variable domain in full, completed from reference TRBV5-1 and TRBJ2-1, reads KAGVTQTPRYLIKTRGQQVTLSCSPISGHRSVSWYQQTPGQGLQFLFEYFSETQRNKGNFPGRFSGRQFSNSRSEMNVSTLELGDSALYLCASRRLAEYNEQFFGPGTRLTVL.

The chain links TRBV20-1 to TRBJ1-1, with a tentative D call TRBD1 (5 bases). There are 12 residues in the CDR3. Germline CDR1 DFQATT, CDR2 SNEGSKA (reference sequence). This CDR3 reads CRIIRGNTEAFF. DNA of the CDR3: TGCAGGATAATTAGGGGAAACACTGAAGCTTTCTTT.

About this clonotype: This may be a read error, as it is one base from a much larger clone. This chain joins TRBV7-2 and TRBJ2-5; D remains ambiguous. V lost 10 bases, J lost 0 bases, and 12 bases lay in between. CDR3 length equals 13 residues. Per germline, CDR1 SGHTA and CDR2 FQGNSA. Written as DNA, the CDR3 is TGTGCCAACGCAACGGGCTACCAAGAGACCCAGTACTTC. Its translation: CANATGYQETQYF.

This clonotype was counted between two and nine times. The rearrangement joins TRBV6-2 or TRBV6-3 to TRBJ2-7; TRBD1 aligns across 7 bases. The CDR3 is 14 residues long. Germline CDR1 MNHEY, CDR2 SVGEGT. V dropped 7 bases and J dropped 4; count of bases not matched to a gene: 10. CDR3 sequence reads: CASKEEGARYEQYF. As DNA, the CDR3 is TGTGCCAGCAAGGAAGAGGGGGCGCGTTACGAGCAGTACTTC.

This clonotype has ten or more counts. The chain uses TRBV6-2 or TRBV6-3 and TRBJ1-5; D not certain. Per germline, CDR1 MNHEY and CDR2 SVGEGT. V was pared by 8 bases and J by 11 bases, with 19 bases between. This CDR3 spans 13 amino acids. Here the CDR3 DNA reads TGTGCCAGCGCCCCCATATTCTCCAAAGCCCAGCATTTT. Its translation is CASAPIFSKAQHF.

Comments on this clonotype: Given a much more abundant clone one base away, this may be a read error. CDR3 sequence reads: CASSSLPGQVMRQNYDYTF. The CDR3 DNA reads TGTGCCAGCAGTTCACTCCCGGGACAAGTTATGAGACAGAACTATGACTACACCTTC. The V gene is TRBV27, the J gene TRBJ1-2, with a possible D match to TRBD1 (6 bases). The CDR3 is 19 residues long. CDR1 and CDR2 (germline): MNHEY, SMNVEV (reference sequence).